A selection of T cell receptor beta chains follows, all from one sample in a study of response to subunit inactivated influenza vaccine. TCRdb recomputed calls from the RT-PCR reads with MiXCR, one row per CDR3 protein. The sample has some 190,000 distinct CDR3 sequences; roughly 14% are singletons. Material: CD8+ T cells sorted from PBMCs, obtained 4 to 6 days after vaccination. These TCRs come from a middle-aged man who received an inactivated influenza vaccine. CDR3s include the opening cysteine and the closing phenylalanine or tryptophan. Each record gives: V gene, CDR3 length, clone size, J gene, D gene, CDR3 DNA, CDR3 protein. The D gene is left open where the match is weak. Clone size is given for some rows only: seen once, a few or many times, or a class if the clone is expanded.

v_gene: TRBV15
len: 13
abundance: few
j_gene: TRBJ2-1
d_gene: .
CDR3nt: TGTGCCACCAGCACAAGACAGTACAATGAGCAGTTCTTC
CDR3aa: CATSTRQYNEQFF

v_gene: TRBV5-1
len: 18
abundance: .
j_gene: TRBJ2-1
d_gene: .
CDR3nt: TGCGCCAGCAGCTCGACAAGTGTGGGGTTTAGCTCCTACAATGAGCAGTTCTTC
CDR3aa: CASSSTSVGFSSYNEQFF

v_gene: TRBV2
len: 12
abundance: few
j_gene: TRBJ2-7
d_gene: .
CDR3nt: TGTGCCAGCAACGGGGACGGTAATAGTCCGTACTTC
CDR3aa: CASNGDGNSPYF

v_gene: TRBV2
len: 13
abundance: few
j_gene: TRBJ1-5
d_gene: .
CDR3nt: TGTGCCAGCCGACAGTATAGCAATCAGCCCCAGCATTTT
CDR3aa: CASRQYSNQPQHF

v_gene: TRBV4-3
len: 15
abundance: .
j_gene: TRBJ2-3
d_gene: .
CDR3nt: TGCGCCAGCAGCCAGGGCGGGGTTAGCACAGATACGCAGTATTTT
CDR3aa: CASSQGGVSTDTQYF

v_gene: TRBV7-9
len: 15
abundance: .
j_gene: TRBJ2-7
d_gene: TRBD1
CDR3nt: TGTGCCAGCAGCCCGGACAGGGCTTCTTACTACGAGCAGTACTTC
CDR3aa: CASSPDRASYYEQYF

v_gene: TRBV30
len: 11
abundance: .
j_gene: TRBJ2-7
d_gene: .
CDR3nt: TGTGCCTGGTCTGGTGGCTACGAGCAGTACTTC
CDR3aa: CAWSGGYEQYF

v_gene: TRBV6-2/TRBV6-3
len: 17
abundance: .
j_gene: TRBJ1-1
d_gene: TRBD1
CDR3nt: TGTGCCAGCAGTTACTCCCGGGACAGACCTATGAACACTGAAGCTTTCTTT
CDR3aa: CASSYSRDRPMNTEAFF

v_gene: TRBV3-1
len: 16
abundance: few
j_gene: TRBJ2-3
d_gene: TRBD1
CDR3nt: TGTGCCAGCAGCCAACCGGAAACAGGGGCATCAGATACGCAGTATTTT
CDR3aa: CASSQPETGASDTQYF

v_gene: TRBV7-2
len: 12
abundance: few
j_gene: TRBJ2-1
d_gene: .
CDR3nt: TGTGCCAGCAGCCCAACGAGAAATGAGCAGTTCTTC
CDR3aa: CASSPTRNEQFF

v_gene: TRBV4-1
len: 12
abundance: many
j_gene: TRBJ1-2
d_gene: .
CDR3nt: TGCGCCAGCAGCCAAGCAGATTATGGCTACACCTTC
CDR3aa: CASSQADYGYTF

v_gene: TRBV27
len: 16
abundance: few
j_gene: TRBJ2-1
d_gene: .
CDR3nt: TGTGCCAGCAGTCCTCACTCGGCTCAGTCCTACAATGAGCAGTTCTTC
CDR3aa: CASSPHSAQSYNEQFF

v_gene: TRBV12-3/TRBV12-4
len: 16
abundance: many
j_gene: TRBJ2-3
d_gene: TRBD1
CDR3nt: TGTGCCAGCAGTTCCTCGGGACAGGGGTGGTCAGATACGCAGTATTTT
CDR3aa: CASSSSGQGWSDTQYF

v_gene: TRBV7-6
len: 15
abundance: .
j_gene: TRBJ2-3
d_gene: .
CDR3nt: TGTGCCAGCAGCTTACAGCTAGCGCCCACAGATACGCAGTATTTT
CDR3aa: CASSLQLAPTDTQYF

v_gene: TRBV12-3/TRBV12-4
len: 16
abundance: many
j_gene: TRBJ2-1
d_gene: .
CDR3nt: TGTGCCAGCAGTTTAGCACAGGGCCGCTCCTACAATGAGCAGTTCTTC
CDR3aa: CASSLAQGRSYNEQFF

v_gene: TRBV24-1
len: 14
abundance: many
j_gene: TRBJ2-2
d_gene: .
CDR3nt: TGTGCCACCAGTGATGACACAAGCACCGGGGAGCTGTTTTTT
CDR3aa: CATSDDTSTGELFF

v_gene: TRBV7-2
len: 15
abundance: .
j_gene: TRBJ2-1
d_gene: .
CDR3nt: TGTGCCAGCAGCCTCGGGCTAAACTCCTACAATGAGCAGTTCTTC
CDR3aa: CASSLGLNSYNEQFF

v_gene: TRBV12-3/TRBV12-4
len: 14
abundance: .
j_gene: TRBJ2-3
d_gene: TRBD1
CDR3nt: TGTGCCAGCAGTATCGACAGGGCCACAGATACGCAGTATTTT
CDR3aa: CASSIDRATDTQYF

v_gene: TRBV12-3/TRBV12-4
len: 13
abundance: few
j_gene: TRBJ1-1
d_gene: .
CDR3nt: TGTGCCAGCAGCACCCAGGTCAACACTGAAGCTTTCTTT
CDR3aa: CASSTQVNTEAFF

v_gene: TRBV20-1
len: 14
abundance: .
j_gene: TRBJ2-3
d_gene: .
CDR3nt: TGCAGTGCTAACAGATGGGGTAGCGCAGATACGCAGTATTTT
CDR3aa: CSANRWGSADTQYF

v_gene: TRBV5-1
len: 16
abundance: many
j_gene: TRBJ2-1
d_gene: TRBD2
CDR3nt: TGCGCCAGCAGCTCGACTAGCGGGGGCATATACAATGAGCAGTTCTTC
CDR3aa: CASSSTSGGIYNEQFF

v_gene: TRBV2
len: 14
abundance: .
j_gene: TRBJ1-1
d_gene: TRBD1
CDR3nt: TGTGCCAGCACCCTAGGACAGGGAAAAACTGAAGCTTTCTTT
CDR3aa: CASTLGQGKTEAFF

v_gene: TRBV28
len: 16
abundance: .
j_gene: TRBJ1-2
d_gene: TRBD1
CDR3nt: TGTGCCACACTGTTTCATGGGACAGGGGCCAACTATGGCTACACCTTC
CDR3aa: CATLFHGTGANYGYTF

v_gene: TRBV12-3/TRBV12-4
len: 14
abundance: many
j_gene: TRBJ2-1
d_gene: .
CDR3nt: TGTGCCAGCAGTCCAACTTTTAACTACAATGAGCAGTTCTTC
CDR3aa: CASSPTFNYNEQFF

v_gene: TRBV12-3/TRBV12-4
len: 13
abundance: many
j_gene: TRBJ1-2
d_gene: TRBD1
CDR3nt: TGTGCCAGCAGTCCCCCAGGGGGAAGCGGCTACACCTTC
CDR3aa: CASSPPGGSGYTF

v_gene: TRBV2
len: 13
abundance: many
j_gene: TRBJ2-5
d_gene: TRBD1
CDR3nt: TGTGCCAGCAGTGGACAGGGCGAAGAGACCCAGTACTTC
CDR3aa: CASSGQGEETQYF

v_gene: TRBV5-1
len: 16
abundance: many
j_gene: TRBJ2-5
d_gene: .
CDR3nt: TGCGCCAGCAGCTTGGATGGCAGGAGGTACCAAGAGACCCAGTACTTC
CDR3aa: CASSLDGRRYQETQYF

v_gene: TRBV7-9
len: 13
abundance: few
j_gene: TRBJ2-7
d_gene: .
CDR3nt: TGTGCCAGCAGCTTAGCCCCCGAGGACGAGCAGTACTTC
CDR3aa: CASSLAPEDEQYF

v_gene: TRBV4-3
len: 17
abundance: many
j_gene: TRBJ1-4
d_gene: .
CDR3nt: TGCGCCAGCAGCCCAGAAGCTAGAAGCGGGGATAATGAAAAACTGTTTTTT
CDR3aa: CASSPEARSGDNEKLFF

v_gene: TRBV12-3/TRBV12-4
len: 15
abundance: .
j_gene: TRBJ2-7
d_gene: TRBD2
CDR3nt: TGTGCCAGCAGTCCTGGGGTAGCGGGGGGCTACGAGCAGTACTTC
CDR3aa: CASSPGVAGGYEQYF

v_gene: TRBV15
len: 13
abundance: many
j_gene: TRBJ2-1
d_gene: TRBD2
CDR3nt: TGTGCCACCGGAGCGGGATTCTACAATGAGCAGTTCTTC
CDR3aa: CATGAGFYNEQFF

v_gene: TRBV29-1
len: 12
abundance: .
j_gene: TRBJ1-2
d_gene: .
CDR3nt: TGCAGCACCGAGGGGGGTGACTATGGCTACACCTTC
CDR3aa: CSTEGGDYGYTF

v_gene: TRBV9
len: 14
abundance: .
j_gene: TRBJ2-7
d_gene: .
CDR3nt: TGTGCCAGCAGCGTCGGCGGGGACTCCTACGAGCAGTACTTC
CDR3aa: CASSVGGDSYEQYF

v_gene: TRBV5-6
len: 14
abundance: .
j_gene: TRBJ2-7
d_gene: .
CDR3nt: TGTGCCAGCAGCCCCCGGGACGGCCTCTACGAGCAGTACTTC
CDR3aa: CASSPRDGLYEQYF

v_gene: TRBV2
len: 13
abundance: .
j_gene: TRBJ2-1
d_gene: .
CDR3nt: TGTGCCAGCAGGGAGTATGGCTACAATGAGCAGTTCTTC
CDR3aa: CASREYGYNEQFF

v_gene: TRBV3-1
len: 14
abundance: few
j_gene: TRBJ2-2
d_gene: .
CDR3nt: TGTGCCAGCAGCCAAAGCCTAGGGACCGGGGAGCTGTTTTTT
CDR3aa: CASSQSLGTGELFF

v_gene: TRBV10-3
len: 13
abundance: .
j_gene: TRBJ1-1
d_gene: .
CDR3nt: TGTGCCAGCCTGGGGGACTCCATCCCTGAAGCTTTCTTT
CDR3aa: CASLGDSIPEAFF

v_gene: TRBV15
len: 14
abundance: many
j_gene: TRBJ2-7
d_gene: TRBD1
CDR3nt: TGTGCCACCAGCACAGGACAGGGGGCACGGGAGCAGTACTTC
CDR3aa: CATSTGQGAREQYF

v_gene: TRBV12-3/TRBV12-4
len: 15
abundance: few
j_gene: TRBJ2-3
d_gene: TRBD2
CDR3nt: TGTGCCAGCAGCGGGATCGGGGGGGGCGCAGATACGCAGTATTTT
CDR3aa: CASSGIGGGADTQYF

v_gene: TRBV2
len: 14
abundance: .
j_gene: TRBJ2-1
d_gene: TRBD2
CDR3nt: TGTGCCACCCTACTAGCGGGAGGGCTCAATGAGCAGTTCTTC
CDR3aa: CATLLAGGLNEQFF

v_gene: TRBV20-1
len: 15
abundance: many
j_gene: TRBJ1-2
d_gene: .
CDR3nt: TGCAGTGCTAGAGATTTTGGCACGACGGGCTATGGCTACACCTTC
CDR3aa: CSARDFGTTGYGYTF

v_gene: TRBV28
len: 13
abundance: few
j_gene: TRBJ1-2
d_gene: .
CDR3nt: TGTGCCAGCAGTTCCAGGGCTAACTATGGCTACACCTTC
CDR3aa: CASSSRANYGYTF

v_gene: TRBV7-6
len: 15
abundance: .
j_gene: TRBJ2-1
d_gene: TRBD2
CDR3nt: TGTGCCAGCAGCTTTTCCGGACTAGCGGGAAATGAGCAGTTCTTC
CDR3aa: CASSFSGLAGNEQFF

v_gene: TRBV5-1
len: 18
abundance: .
j_gene: TRBJ2-7
d_gene: TRBD2
CDR3nt: TGCGCCAGCAGCTTGTTCGGACTAGCGGGAGGTGTGCCCTACGAGCAGTACTTC
CDR3aa: CASSLFGLAGGVPYEQYF

v_gene: TRBV27
len: 17
abundance: few
j_gene: TRBJ2-6
d_gene: .
CDR3nt: TGTGCCAGCAGTCCAGGAGTCGTCTTCTCTGGGGCCAACGTCCTGACTTTC
CDR3aa: CASSPGVVFSGANVLTF

v_gene: TRBV5-1
len: 14
abundance: many
j_gene: TRBJ2-4
d_gene: TRBD1
CDR3nt: TGCGCCAGCAGCCAGAACCCGGGACAGGGGATTCAGTACTTC
CDR3aa: CASSQNPGQGIQYF

v_gene: TRBV6-1
len: 19
abundance: .
j_gene: TRBJ1-4
d_gene: .
CDR3nt: TGTGCCAGCAGTGAAGCGATGTCCGGGGTCTGGCCTACTAATGAAAAACTGTTTTTT
CDR3aa: CASSEAMSGVWPTNEKLFF

v_gene: TRBV10-3
len: 15
abundance: few
j_gene: TRBJ2-2
d_gene: TRBD2
CDR3nt: TGTGCCATCAGTATGCGCGGGGGGGCCGGCGGGGAGCTGTTTTTT
CDR3aa: CAISMRGGAGGELFF